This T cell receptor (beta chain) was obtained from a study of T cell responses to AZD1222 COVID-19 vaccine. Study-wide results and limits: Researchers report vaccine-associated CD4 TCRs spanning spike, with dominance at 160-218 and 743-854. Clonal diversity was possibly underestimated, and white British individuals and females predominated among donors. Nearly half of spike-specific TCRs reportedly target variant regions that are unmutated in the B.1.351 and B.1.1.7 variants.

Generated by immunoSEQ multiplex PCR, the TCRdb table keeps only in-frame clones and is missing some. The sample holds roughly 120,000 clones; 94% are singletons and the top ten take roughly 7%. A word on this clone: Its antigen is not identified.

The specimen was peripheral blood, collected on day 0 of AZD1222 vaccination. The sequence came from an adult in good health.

This chain's CDR3 is CASRALRGSPLHF. The CDR3 DNA sequence: TGTGCCAGTAGGGCATTAAGGGGTTCACCCCTCCACTTT. This chain joins TRBV19 and TRBJ1-6, with D possibly matching TRBD1 (5 bases). This CDR3 is built from 13 residues. Trimming pared 6 bases from V and 9 bases from J, leaving 12 bases between. Germline CDR1 LNHDA, CDR2 SQIVND (reference sequence).